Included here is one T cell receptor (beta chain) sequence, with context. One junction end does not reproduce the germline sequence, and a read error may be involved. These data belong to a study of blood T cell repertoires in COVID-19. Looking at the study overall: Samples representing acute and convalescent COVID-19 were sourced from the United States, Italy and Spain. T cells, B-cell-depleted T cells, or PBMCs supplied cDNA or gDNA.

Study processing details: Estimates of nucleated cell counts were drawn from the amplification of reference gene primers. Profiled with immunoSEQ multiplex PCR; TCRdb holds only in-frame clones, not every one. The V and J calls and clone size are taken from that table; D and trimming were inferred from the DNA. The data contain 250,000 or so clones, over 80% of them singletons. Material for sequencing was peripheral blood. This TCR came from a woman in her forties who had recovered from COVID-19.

CDR3 amino acids: CASSQGQLAFF. CDR3 nucleotide sequence: TGTGCCAGCAGTCAAGGACAGCTGGCTTTCTTT. V gene TRBV3-1 (or the pseudogene TRBV3-2) combines with J gene TRBJ1-1, with a possible D match to TRBD1 (6 bases). Germline CDR1 is LGHDT and CDR2 is YNNKEL (reference sequence). There are 11 residues in the CDR3.